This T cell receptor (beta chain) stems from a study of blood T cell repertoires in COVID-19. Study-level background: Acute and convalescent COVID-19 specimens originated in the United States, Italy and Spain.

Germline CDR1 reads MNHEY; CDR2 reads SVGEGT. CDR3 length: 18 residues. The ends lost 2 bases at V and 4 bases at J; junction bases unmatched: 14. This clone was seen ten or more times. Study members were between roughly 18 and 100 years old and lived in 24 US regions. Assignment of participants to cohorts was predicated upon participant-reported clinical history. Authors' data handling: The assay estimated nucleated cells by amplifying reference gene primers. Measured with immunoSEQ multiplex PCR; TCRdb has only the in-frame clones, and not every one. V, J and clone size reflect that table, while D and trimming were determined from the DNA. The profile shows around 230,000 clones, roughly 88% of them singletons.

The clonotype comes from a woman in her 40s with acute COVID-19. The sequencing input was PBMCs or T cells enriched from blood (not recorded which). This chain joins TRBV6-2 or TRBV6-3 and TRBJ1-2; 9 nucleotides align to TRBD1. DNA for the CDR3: TGTGCCAGCAGTTACCAGGCCGGGACAGGGCTAATCTCCTATGGCTACACCTTC. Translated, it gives CASSYQAGTGLISYGYTF.